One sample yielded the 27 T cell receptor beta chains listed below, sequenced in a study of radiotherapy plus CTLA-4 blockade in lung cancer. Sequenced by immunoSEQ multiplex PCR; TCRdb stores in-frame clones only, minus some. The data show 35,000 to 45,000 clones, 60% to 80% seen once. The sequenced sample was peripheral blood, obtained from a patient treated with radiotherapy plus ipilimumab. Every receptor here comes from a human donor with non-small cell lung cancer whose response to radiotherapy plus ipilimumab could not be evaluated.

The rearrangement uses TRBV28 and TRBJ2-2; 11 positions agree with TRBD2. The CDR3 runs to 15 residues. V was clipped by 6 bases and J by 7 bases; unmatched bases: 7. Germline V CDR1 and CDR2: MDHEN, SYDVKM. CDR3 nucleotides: TGTGCCAGCAGACCACTAGCGGGAGCGGTCGGGGAGCTGTTTTTT. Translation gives CASRPLAGAVGELFF.

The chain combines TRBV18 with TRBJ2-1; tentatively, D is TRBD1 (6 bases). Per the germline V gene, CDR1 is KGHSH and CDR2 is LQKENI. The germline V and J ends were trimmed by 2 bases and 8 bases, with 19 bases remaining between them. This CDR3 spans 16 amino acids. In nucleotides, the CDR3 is TGTGCCAGCTCACCATCAGGGGACCCCTTAGTCTATGAGCAGTTCTTC. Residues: CASSPSGDPLVYEQFF.

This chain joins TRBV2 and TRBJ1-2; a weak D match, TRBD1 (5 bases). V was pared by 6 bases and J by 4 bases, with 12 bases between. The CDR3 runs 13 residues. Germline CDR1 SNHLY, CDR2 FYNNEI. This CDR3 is CASRTGVGYGYTF. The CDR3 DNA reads TGTGCCAGCAGGACGGGGGTAGGCTATGGCTACACCTTC.

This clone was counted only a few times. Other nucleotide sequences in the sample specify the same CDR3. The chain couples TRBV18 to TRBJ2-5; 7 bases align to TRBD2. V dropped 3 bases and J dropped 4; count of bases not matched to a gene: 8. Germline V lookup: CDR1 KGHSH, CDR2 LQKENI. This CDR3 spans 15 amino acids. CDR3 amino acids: CASSPTGGEGETQYF. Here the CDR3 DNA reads TGTGCCAGCTCACCCACCGGAGGGGAGGGAGAGACCCAGTACTTC.

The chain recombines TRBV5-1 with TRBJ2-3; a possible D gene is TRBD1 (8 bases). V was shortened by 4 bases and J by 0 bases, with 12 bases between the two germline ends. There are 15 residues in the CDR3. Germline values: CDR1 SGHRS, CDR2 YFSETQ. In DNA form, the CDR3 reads TGCGCCAGCAGCACAGGGGGGGGCAGCACAGATACGCAGTATTTT. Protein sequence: CASSTGGGSTDTQYF.

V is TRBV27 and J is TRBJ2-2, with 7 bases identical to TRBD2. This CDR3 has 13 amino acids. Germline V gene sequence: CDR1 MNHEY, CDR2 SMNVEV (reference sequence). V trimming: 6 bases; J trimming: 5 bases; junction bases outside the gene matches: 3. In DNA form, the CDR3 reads TGTGCCAGCAGGGATAGCGGGACCGGGGAGCTGTTTTTT. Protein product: CASRDSGTGELFF.

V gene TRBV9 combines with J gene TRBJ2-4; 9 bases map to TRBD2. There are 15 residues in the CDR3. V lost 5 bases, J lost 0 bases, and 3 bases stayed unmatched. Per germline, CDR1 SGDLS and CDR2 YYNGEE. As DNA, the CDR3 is TGTGCCAGCAGTAGCGGGGGTCTAGCCAAAAACATTCAGTACTTC. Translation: CASSSGGLAKNIQYF.

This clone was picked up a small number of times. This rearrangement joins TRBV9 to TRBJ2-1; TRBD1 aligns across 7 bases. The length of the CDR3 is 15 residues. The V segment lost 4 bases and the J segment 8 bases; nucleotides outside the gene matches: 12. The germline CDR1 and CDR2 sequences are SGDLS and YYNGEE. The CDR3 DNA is TGTGCCAGCAGCTCAACAGGGGACGGTGTCGATGAGCAGTTCTTC. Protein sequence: CASSSTGDGVDEQFF.

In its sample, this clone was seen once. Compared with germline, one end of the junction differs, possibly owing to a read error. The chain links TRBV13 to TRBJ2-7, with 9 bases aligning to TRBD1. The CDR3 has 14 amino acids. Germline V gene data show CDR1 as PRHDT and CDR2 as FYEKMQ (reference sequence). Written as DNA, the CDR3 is TGTGCCAGCAGCTTGGGACAGGGAATGTACGGGCAGTACTTC. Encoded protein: CASSLGQGMYGQYF.

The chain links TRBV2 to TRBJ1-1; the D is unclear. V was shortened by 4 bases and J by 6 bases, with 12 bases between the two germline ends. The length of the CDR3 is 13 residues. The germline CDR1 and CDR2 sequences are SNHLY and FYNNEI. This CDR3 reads CASSAGGISEAFF. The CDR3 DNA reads TGTGCCAGCAGTGCAGGCGGGATTTCTGAAGCTTTCTTT.

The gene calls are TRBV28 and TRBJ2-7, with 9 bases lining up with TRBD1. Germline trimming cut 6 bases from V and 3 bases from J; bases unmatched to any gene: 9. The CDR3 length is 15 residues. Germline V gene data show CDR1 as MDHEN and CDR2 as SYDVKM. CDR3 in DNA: TGTGCCAGCAGAATACCGGGACAGGGAGGCTACGAGCAGTACTTC. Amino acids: CASRIPGQGGYEQYF.

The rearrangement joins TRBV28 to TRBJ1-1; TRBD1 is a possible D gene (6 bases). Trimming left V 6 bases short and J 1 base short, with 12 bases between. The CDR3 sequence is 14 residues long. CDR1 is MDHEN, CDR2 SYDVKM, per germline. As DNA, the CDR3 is TGTGCCAGCAGACGGACAGAGTGGAACACTGAAGCTTTCTTT. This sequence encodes CASRRTEWNTEAFF.

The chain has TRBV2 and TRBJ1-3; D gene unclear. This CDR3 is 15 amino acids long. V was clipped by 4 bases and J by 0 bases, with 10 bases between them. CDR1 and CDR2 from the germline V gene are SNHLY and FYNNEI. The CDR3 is CASSVTAGSGNTIYF. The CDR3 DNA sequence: TGTGCCAGCAGTGTTACGGCGGGCTCTGGAAACACCATATATTTT. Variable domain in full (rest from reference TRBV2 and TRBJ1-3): EPEVTQTPSHQVTQMGQEVILRCVPISNHLYFYWYRQILGQKVEFLVSFYNNEISEKSEIFDDQFSVERPDGSNFTLKIRSTKLEDSAMYFCASSVTAGSGNTIYFGEGSWLTVV.

CDR3 sequence (DNA): TGCAGCGTTGAAGATTATGGGGAGCTAGCCAAAAACATTCAGTACTTC. Its translation: CSVEDYGELAKNIQYF. The chain couples TRBV29-1 to TRBJ2-4, with D possibly matching TRBD2 (5 bases). V lost 0 bases and J 0 bases, leaving 12 bases between the germline ends. The CDR3 contains 16 residues. Germline V gene sequence: CDR1 SQVTM, CDR2 ANQGSEA.

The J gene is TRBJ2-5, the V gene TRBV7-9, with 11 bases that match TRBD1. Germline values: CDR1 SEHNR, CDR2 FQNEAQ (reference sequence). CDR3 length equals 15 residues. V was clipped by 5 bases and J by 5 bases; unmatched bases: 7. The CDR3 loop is CASSQGQGVGETQYF. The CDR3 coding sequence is TGTGCCAGCAGCCAGGGACAGGGGGTTGGGGAGACCCAGTACTTC.

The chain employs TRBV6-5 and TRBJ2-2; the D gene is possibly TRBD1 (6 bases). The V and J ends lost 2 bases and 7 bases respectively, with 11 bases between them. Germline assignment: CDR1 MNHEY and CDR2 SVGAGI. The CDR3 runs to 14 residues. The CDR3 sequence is CASSYGGTFGELFF. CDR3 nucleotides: TGTGCCAGCAGTTACGGGGGCACTTTCGGGGAGCTGTTTTTT.

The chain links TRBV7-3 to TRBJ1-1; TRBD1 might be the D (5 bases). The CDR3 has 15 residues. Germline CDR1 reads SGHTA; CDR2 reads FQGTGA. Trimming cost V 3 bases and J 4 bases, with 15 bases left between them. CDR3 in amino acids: CASSFNGAVGTEAFF. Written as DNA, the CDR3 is TGTGCCAGCAGCTTTAATGGGGCCGTGGGCACTGAAGCTTTCTTT.

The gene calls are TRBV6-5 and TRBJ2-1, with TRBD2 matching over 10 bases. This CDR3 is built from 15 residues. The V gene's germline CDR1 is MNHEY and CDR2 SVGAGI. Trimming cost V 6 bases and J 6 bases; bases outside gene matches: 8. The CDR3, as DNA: TGTGCCAGCAGCCGAAGCGGGGGGGCTCGCAATGAGCAGTTCTTC. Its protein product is CASSRSGGARNEQFF.

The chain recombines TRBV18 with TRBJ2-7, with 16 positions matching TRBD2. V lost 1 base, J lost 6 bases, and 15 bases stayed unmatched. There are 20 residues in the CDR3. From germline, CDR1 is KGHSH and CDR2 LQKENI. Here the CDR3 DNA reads TGTGCCAGCTCACCACAGTTGAGACCGGGACTAGCGGGAGGGGGCCTCGAGCAGTACTTC. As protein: CASSPQLRPGLAGGGLEQYF.

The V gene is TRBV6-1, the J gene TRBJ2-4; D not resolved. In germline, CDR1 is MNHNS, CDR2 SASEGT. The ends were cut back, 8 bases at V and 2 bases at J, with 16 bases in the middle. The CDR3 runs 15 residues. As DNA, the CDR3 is TGTGCCAGCGGGTGGGCAGAGAACACCAAAAACATTCAGTACTTC. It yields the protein CASGWAENTKNIQYF.

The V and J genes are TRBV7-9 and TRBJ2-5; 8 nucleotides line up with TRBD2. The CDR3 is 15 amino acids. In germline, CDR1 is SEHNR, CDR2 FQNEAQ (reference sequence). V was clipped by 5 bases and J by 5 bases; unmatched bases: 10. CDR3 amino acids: CASSPAGGVWETQYF. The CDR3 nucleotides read TGTGCCAGCAGCCCCGCCGGGGGGGTTTGGGAGACCCAGTACTTC.

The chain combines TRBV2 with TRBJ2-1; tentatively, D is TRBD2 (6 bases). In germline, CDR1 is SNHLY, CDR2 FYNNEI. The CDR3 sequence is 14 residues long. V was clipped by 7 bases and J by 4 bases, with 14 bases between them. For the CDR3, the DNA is TGTGCCAGCACCTCAGACGGGAGTTACAATGAGCAGTTCTTC. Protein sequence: CASTSDGSYNEQFF. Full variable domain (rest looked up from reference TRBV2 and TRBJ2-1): EPEVTQTPSHQVTQMGQEVILRCVPISNHLYFYWYRQILGQKVEFLVSFYNNEISEKSEIFDDQFSVERPDGSNFTLKIRSTKLEDSAMYFCASTSDGSYNEQFFGPGTRLTVL.

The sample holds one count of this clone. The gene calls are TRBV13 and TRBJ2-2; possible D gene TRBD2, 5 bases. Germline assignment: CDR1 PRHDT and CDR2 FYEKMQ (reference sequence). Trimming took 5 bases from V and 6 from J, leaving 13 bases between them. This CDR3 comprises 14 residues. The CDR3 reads CASSLRGFAGELFF. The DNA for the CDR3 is TGTGCCAGCAGCCTCCGAGGGTTCGCCGGGGAGCTGTTTTTT.

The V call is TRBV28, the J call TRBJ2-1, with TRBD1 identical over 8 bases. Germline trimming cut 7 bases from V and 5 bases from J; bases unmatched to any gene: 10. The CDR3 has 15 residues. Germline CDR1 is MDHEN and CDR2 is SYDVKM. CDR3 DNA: TGTGCCAGCAAACCAGACAGGGGCTTTCACAATGAGCAGTTCTTC. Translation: CASKPDRGFHNEQFF. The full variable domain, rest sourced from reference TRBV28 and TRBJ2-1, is DVKVTQSSRYLVKRTGEKVFLECVQDMDHENMFWYRQDPGLGLRLIYFSYDVKMKEKGDIPEGYSVSREKKERFSLILESASTNQTSMYLCASKPDRGFHNEQFFGPGTRLTVL.

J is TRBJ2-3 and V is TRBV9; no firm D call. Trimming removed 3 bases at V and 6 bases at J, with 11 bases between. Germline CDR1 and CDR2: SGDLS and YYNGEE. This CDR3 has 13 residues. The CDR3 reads CASSAAPEDTQYF. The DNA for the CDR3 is TGTGCCAGCAGCGCCGCCCCCGAGGATACGCAGTATTTT.

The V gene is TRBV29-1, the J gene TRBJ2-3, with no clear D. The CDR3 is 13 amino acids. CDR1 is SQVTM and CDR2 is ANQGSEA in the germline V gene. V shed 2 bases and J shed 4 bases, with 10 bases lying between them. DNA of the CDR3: TGCAGCGTTGAAAGAAGCGACTCAGATACGCAGTATTTT. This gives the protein CSVERSDSDTQYF.

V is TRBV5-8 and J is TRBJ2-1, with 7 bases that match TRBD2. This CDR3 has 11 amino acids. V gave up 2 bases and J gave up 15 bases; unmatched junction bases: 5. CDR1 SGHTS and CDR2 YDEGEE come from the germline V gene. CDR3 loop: CASSFLAVPFF. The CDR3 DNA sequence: TGTGCCAGCAGCTTCCTAGCGGTTCCGTTCTTC.